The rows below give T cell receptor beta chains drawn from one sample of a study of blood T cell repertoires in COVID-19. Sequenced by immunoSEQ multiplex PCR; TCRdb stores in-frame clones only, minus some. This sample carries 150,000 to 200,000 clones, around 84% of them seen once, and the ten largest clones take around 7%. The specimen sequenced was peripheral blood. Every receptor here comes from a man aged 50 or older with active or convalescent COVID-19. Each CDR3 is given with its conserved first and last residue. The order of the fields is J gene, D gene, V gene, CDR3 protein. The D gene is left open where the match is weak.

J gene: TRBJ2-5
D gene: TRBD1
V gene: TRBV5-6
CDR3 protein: CASSSGQGATETQYF

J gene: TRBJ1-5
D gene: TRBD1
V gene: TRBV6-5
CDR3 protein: CASSRDRGNQPQHF

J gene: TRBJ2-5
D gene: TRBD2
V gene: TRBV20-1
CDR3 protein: CSAGGLAGGVKETQYF

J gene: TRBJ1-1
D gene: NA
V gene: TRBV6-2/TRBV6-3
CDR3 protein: CASSKGTGNTEAFF

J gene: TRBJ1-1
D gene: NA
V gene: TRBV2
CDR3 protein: CASNPADQMNTEAFF

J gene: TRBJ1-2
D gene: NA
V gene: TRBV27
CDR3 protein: CASSFARGYGYTF

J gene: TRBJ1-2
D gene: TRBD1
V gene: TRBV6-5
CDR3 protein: CASSRQGAFYGYTF

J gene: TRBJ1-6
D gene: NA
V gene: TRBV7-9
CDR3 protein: CASSITGSDNSPLHF

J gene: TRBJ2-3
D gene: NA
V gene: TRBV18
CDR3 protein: CASSPWGADTQYF

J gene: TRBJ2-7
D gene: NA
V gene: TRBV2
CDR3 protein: CASRGLDNEQYF

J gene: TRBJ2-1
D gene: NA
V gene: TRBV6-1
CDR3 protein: CASSEDINPPNEQFF

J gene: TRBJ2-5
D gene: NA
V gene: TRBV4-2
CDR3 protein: CASSQERTKSETQYF

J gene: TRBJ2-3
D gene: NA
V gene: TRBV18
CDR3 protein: CASALGSTSTDTQYF

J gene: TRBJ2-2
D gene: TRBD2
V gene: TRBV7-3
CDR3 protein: CASSPDTAGVAGELFF

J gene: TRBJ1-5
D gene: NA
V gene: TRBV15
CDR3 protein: CATSRTGENQPQHF

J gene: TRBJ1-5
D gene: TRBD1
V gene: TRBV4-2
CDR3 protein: CASSQVATGNQPQHF

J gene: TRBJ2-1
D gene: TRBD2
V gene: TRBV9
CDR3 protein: CASSVVAGDNEQFF

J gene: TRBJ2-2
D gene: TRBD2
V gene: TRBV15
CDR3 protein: CATSRDMFQAGGTGELFF

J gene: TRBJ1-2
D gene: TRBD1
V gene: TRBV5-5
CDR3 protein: CASSSGTGNGYTF

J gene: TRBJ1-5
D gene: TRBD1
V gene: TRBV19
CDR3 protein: CASSPRTGGSFNQPQHF

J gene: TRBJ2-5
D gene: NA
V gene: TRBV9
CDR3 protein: CASSVDNQETQYF

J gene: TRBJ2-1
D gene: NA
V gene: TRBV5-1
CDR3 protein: CASSPEGQGPNEQFF

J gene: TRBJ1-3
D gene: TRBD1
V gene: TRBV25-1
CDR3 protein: CASSQQGIGNTIYF

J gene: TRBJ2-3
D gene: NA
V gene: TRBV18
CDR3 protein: CASSPVEVGGGQSEAQYF

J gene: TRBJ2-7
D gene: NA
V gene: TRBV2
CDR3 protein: CASGQSFSYEQYF

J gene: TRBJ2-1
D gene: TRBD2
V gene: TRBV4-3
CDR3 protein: CASSQGAGGPSNEQFF

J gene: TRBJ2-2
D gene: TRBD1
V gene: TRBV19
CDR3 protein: CASGQVRTGELFF